This is a list of T cell receptor beta chains from one sample in a study of cytomegalovirus exposure and HLA in healthy donors. Assay used: immunoSEQ multiplex PCR; TCRdb lists only in-frame clones, some missing. Its table lists around 120,000 clones. Input material: PBMCs. These receptors originate from a man between 18 and 35 years old in good health and CMV-seronegative. Each CDR3 is given with its conserved first and last residue. Each record gives: D gene, V gene, J gene, CDR3 DNA, CDR3 protein. A D gene is named only where the DNA matches it firmly.

D: NA; V: TRBV27; J: TRBJ2-7; DNA: TGTGCCAGCAGTGCTCGGGGACTCGCAACCCACGAGCAGTACTTC; CDR3: CASSARGLATHEQYF
D: NA; V: TRBV30; J: TRBJ1-5; DNA: TGTGCCTGCGGTGGTAATCAGCCCCAGCATTTT; CDR3: CACGGNQPQHF
D: NA; V: TRBV28; J: TRBJ2-3; DNA: TGTGCCAGCAGTTATATCACAGATACGCAGTATTTT; CDR3: CASSYITDTQYF
D: NA; V: TRBV6-6; J: TRBJ1-1; DNA: TGTGCCAGCAACCCACAGCCGAACACTGAAGCTTTCTTT; CDR3: CASNPQPNTEAFF
D: TRBD1; V: TRBV5-6; J: TRBJ1-5; DNA: TGTGCCAGCAGCTCTGCGGGACAGTTGTTTCAGCCCCAGCATTTT; CDR3: CASSSAGQLFQPQHF
D: NA; V: TRBV5-1; J: TRBJ2-5; DNA: TGCGCCAGCAGCTGGGGCGAAGAGACCCAGTACTTC; CDR3: CASSWGEETQYF
D: TRBD1; V: TRBV6-4; J: TRBJ2-2; DNA: TGTGCCAGCAGTGACGGACAGGGAGTCGCCGGGGAGCTGTTTTTT; CDR3: CASSDGQGVAGELFF
D: NA; V: TRBV6-1; J: TRBJ2-7; DNA: TGTGCCAGCAGTGACCTGCCTAAAGTCGTCCCGAAGGGGGAGCAGTACTTC; CDR3: CASSDLPKVVPKGEQYF
D: NA; V: TRBV14; J: TRBJ2-1; DNA: TGTGCCAGCAGCCAAGGGGCAGGGATCAGGTACAATGAGCAGTTCTTC; CDR3: CASSQGAGIRYNEQFF
D: TRBD1; V: TRBV6-5; J: TRBJ1-1; DNA: TGTGCCAGCATTAGCGGACAGGGCGGCACTGAAGCTTTCTTT; CDR3: CASISGQGGTEAFF
D: NA; V: TRBV5-1; J: TRBJ1-1; DNA: TGCGCCAGCAGCCCTGACAACGGCCTGAACACTGAAGCTTTCTTT; CDR3: CASSPDNGLNTEAFF
D: NA; V: TRBV27; J: TRBJ1-4; DNA: TGTGCCAGCAGGGAAACCGGGACAAATTCTCGACTGTTTTTT; CDR3: CASRETGTNSRLFF
D: NA; V: TRBV10-2; J: TRBJ1-1; DNA: TGCGCCAGCAGTGTTCAGATGAACACTGAAGCTTTCTTT; CDR3: CASSVQMNTEAFF
D: NA; V: TRBV6-5; J: TRBJ2-7; DNA: TGTGCCAGCAGGCGGGGCGGGGTGGACGAGCAGTACTTC; CDR3: CASRRGGVDEQYF
D: NA; V: TRBV25-1; J: TRBJ2-3; DNA: TGTGCCAGCAGTGGAGCCGCGGAGTATACGCAGTATTTT; CDR3: CASSGAAEYTQYF